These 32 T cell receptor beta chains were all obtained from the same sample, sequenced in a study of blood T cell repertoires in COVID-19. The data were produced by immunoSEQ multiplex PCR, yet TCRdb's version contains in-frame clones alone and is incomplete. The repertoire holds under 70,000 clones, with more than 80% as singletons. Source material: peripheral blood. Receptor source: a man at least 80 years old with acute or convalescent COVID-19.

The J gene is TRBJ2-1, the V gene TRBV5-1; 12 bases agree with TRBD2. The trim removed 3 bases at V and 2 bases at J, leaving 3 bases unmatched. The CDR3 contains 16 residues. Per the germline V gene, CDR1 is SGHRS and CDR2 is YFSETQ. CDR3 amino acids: CASSWASGGAYNEQFF. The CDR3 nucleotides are TGCGCCAGCAGCTGGGCTAGCGGGGGGGCCTACAATGAGCAGTTCTTC.

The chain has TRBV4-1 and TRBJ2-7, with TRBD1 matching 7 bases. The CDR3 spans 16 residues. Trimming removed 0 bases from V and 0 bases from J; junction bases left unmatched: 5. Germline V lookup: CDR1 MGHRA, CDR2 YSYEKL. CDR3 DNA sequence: TGCGCCAGCAGCCAAGAGCCCGGGACAGCCTCCTACGAGCAGTACTTC. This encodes CASSQEPGTASYEQYF.

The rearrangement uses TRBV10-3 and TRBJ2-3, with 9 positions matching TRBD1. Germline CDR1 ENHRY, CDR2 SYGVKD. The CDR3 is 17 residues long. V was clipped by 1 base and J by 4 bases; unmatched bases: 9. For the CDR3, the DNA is TGTGCCATCAGTGAGTATCGGAGGACAGGGGTTTCAGATACGCAGTATTTT. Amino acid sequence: CAISEYRRTGVSDTQYF.

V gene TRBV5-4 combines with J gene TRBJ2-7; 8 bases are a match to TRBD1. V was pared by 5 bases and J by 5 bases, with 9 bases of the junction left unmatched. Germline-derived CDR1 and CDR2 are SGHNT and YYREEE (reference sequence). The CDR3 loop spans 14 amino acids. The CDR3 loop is CASSRQGSGNEQYF. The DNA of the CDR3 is TGTGCCAGCAGTCGACAGGGGAGTGGCAACGAGCAGTACTTC.

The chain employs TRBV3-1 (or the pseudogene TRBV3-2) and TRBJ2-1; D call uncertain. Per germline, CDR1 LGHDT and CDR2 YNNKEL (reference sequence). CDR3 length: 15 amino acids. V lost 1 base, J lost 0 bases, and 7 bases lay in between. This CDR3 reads CASSQGRNSYNEQFF. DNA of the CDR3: TGTGCCAGCAGCCAAGGTAGAAACTCCTACAATGAGCAGTTCTTC.

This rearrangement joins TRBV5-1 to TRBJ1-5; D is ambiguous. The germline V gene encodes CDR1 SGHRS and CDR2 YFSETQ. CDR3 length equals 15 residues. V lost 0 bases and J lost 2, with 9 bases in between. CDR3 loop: CASSLAGDRNQPQHF. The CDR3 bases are TGCGCCAGCAGCTTGGCCGGGGATCGCAATCAGCCCCAGCATTTT.

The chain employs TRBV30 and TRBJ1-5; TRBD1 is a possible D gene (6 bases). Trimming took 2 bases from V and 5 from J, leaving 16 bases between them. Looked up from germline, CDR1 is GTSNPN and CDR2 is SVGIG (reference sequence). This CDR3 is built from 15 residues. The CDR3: CAWSPRGRGDQPQHF. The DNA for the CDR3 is TGTGCCTGGAGTCCCCGGGGGAGGGGGGATCAGCCCCAGCATTTT.

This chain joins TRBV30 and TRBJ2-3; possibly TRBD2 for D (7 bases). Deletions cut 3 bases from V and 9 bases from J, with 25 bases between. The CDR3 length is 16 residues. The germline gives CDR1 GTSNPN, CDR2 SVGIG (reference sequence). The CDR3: CAWSPSGGQSGGTQYF. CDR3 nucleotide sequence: TGTGCCTGGAGCCCCTCCGGGGGGCAGTCGGGGGGAACGCAGTATTTT.

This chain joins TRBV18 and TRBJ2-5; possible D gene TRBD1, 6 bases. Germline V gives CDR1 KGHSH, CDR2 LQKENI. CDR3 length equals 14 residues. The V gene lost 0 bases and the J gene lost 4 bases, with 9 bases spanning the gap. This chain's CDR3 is CASSPPDRRETQYF. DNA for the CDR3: TGTGCCAGCTCACCACCGGACAGACGAGAGACCCAGTACTTC.

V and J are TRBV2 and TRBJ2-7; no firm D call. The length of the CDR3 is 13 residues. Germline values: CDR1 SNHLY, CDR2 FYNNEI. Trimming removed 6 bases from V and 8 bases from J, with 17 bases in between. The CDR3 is CASSLPPIEKQYF. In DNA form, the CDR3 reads TGTGCCAGCAGCCTCCCCCCGATCGAGAAGCAGTACTTC.

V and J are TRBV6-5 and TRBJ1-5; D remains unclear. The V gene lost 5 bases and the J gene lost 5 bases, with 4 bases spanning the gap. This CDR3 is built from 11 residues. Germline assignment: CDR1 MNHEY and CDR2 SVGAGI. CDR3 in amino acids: CASSIDQPQHF. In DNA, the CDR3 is TGTGCCAGCAGTATCGATCAGCCCCAGCATTTT.

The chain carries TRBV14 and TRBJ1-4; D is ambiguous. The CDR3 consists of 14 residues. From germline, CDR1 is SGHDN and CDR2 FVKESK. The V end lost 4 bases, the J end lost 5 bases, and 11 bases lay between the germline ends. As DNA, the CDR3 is TGTGCCAGCAGCCGGGCCAGCCGAAATGAAAAACTGTTTTTT. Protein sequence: CASSRASRNEKLFF.

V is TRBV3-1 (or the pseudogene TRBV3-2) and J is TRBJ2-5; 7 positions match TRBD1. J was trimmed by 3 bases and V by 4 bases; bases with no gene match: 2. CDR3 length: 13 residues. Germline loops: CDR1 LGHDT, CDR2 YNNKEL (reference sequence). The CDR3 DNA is TGTGCCAGCAGCCGAACAGGGGAAGAGACCCAGTACTTC. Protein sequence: CASSRTGEETQYF.

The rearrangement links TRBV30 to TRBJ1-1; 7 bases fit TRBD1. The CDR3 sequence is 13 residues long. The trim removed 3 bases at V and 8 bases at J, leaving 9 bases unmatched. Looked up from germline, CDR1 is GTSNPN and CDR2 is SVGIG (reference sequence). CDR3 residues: CAWSQQSTGEAFF. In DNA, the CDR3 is TGTGCCTGGAGCCAGCAATCGACAGGGGAAGCTTTCTTT.

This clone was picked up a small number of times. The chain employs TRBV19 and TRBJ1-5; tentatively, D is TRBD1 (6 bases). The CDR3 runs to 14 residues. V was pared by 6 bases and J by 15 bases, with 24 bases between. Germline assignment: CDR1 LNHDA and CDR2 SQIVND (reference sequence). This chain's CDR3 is CASSTPGGGASRHF. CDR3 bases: TGTGCCAGTAGCACCCCGGGTGGGGGGGCCAGCCGGCATTTT.

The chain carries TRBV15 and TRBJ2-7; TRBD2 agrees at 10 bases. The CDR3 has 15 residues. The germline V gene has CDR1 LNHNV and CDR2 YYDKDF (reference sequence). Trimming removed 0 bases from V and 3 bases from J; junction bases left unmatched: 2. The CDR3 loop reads CATSRELAGNYEQYF. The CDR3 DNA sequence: TGTGCCACCAGCAGAGAACTAGCGGGGAACTACGAGCAGTACTTC.

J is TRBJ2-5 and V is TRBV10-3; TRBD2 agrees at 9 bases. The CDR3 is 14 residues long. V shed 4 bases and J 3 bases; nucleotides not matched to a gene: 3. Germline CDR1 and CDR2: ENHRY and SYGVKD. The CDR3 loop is CAISVRGGKETQYF. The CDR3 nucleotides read TGTGCCATCAGTGTGCGGGGGGGAAAAGAGACCCAGTACTTC.

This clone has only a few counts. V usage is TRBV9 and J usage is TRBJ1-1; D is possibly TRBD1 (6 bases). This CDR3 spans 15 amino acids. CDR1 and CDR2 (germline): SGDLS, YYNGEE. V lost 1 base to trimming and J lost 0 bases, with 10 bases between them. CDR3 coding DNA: TGTGCCAGCAGCGTATCGGGACACCTGAACACTGAAGCTTTCTTT. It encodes CASSVSGHLNTEAFF.

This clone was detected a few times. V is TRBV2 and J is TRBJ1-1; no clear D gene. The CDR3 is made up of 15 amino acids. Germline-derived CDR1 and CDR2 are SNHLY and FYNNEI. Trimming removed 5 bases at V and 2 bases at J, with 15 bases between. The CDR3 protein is CASSTPGPVNTEAFF. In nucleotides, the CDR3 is TGTGCCAGCAGTACCCCTGGGCCTGTTAACACTGAAGCTTTCTTT.

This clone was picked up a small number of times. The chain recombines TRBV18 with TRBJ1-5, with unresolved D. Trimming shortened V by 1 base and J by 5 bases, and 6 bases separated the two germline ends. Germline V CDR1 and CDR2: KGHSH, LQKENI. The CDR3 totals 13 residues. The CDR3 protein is CASSPLGDQPQHF. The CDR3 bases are TGTGCCAGCTCACCACTTGGAGATCAGCCCCAGCATTTT.

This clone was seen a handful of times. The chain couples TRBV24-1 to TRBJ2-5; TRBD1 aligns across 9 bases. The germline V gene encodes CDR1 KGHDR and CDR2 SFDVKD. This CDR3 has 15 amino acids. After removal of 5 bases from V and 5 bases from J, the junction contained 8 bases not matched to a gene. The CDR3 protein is CATSARTGVLETQYF. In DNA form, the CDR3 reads TGTGCCACCAGTGCCAGGACAGGGGTTCTGGAGACCCAGTACTTC.

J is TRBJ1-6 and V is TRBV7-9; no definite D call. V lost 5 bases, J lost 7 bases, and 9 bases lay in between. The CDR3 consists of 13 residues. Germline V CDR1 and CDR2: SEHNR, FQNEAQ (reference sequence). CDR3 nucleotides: TGTGCCAGCAGCCCCGAGGGCAATTCACCCCTCCACTTT. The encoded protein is CASSPEGNSPLHF.

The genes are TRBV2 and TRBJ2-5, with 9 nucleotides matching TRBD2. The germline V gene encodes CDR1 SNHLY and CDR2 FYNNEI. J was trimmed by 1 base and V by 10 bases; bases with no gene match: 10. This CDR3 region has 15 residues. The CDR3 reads CATNSRAGGQETQYF. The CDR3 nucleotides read TGTGCCACCAACTCCCGAGCGGGGGGCCAAGAGACCCAGTACTTC. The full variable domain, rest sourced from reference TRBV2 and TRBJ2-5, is EPEVTQTPSHQVTQMGQEVILRCVPISNHLYFYWYRQILGQKVEFLVSFYNNEISEKSEIFDDQFSVERPDGSNFTLKIRSTKLEDSAMYFCATNSRAGGQETQYFGPGTRLLVL.

The CDR3 nucleotides read TGTGCCAGCACTAGCGGGGGGTACCAAGAGACCCAGTACTTC. Its translation: CASTSGGYQETQYF. This chain joins TRBV7-2 and TRBJ2-5, with 11 bases aligning to TRBD2. V gave up 7 bases and J gave up 0 bases; unmatched junction bases: 1. Germline CDR1 reads SGHTA; CDR2 reads FQGNSA. There are 14 residues in the CDR3.

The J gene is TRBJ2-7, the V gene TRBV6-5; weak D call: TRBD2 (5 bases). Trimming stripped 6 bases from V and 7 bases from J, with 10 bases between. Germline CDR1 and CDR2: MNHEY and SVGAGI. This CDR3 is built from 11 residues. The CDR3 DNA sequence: TGTGCCAGCAGCAACCCGGGGGAGCAGTACTTC. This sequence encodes CASSNPGEQYF.

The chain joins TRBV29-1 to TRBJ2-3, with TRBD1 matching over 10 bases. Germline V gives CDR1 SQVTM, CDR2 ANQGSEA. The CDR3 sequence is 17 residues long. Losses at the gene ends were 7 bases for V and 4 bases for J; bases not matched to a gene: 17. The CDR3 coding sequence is TGCAGCGGGGAGGGTTCGTGGACAGGGGGTCTTGCAGATACGCAGTATTTT. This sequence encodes CSGEGSWTGGLADTQYF.

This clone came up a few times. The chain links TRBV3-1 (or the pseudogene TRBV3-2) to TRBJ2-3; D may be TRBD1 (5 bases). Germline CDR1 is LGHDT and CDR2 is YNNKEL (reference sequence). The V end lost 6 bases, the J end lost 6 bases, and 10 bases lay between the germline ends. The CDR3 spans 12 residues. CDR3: CASRGAGDTQYF. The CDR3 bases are TGTGCCAGCAGAGGGGCAGGGGATACGCAGTATTTT.

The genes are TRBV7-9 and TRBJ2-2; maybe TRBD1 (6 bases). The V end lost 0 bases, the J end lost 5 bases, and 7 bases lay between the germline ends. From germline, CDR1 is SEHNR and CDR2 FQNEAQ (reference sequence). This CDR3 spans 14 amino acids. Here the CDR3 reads CASSLADRTGELFF. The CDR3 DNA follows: TGTGCCAGCAGCTTAGCGGACAGAACCGGGGAGCTGTTTTTT.

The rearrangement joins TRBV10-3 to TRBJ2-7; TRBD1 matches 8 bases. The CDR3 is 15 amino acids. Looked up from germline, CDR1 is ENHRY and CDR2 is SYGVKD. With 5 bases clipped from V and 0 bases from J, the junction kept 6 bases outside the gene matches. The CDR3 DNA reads TGTGCCATCAGTTCCGGGACAGGTAGCTCCTACGAGCAGTACTTC. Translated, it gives CAISSGTGSSYEQYF.

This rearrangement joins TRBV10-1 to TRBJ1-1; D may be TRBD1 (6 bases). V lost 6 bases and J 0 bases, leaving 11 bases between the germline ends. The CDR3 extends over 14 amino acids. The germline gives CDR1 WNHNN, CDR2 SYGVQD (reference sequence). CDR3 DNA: TGCGCCAGCAGGTTAACAGGGATGAACACTGAAGCTTTCTTT. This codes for CASRLTGMNTEAFF.

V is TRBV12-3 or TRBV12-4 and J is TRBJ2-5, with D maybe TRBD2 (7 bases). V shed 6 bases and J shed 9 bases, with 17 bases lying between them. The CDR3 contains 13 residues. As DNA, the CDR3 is TGTGCCAGCAGCCAAAGGGGGGGGGCGGCCCAGTACTTC. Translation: CASSQRGGAAQYF.

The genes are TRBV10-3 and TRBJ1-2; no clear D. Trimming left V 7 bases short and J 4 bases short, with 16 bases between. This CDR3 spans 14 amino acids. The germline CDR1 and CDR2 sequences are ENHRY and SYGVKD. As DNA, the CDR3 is TGTGCCATCACCATGAACGGGGTGGGCTATGGCTACACCTTC. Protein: CAITMNGVGYGYTF.